The clone carrying this T cell receptor (beta chain) was detected once. What it binds is not known. The CDR3 sequence is 13 residues long. After removal of 5 bases from V and 5 bases from J, the junction contained 3 bases not matched to a gene. CDR1 is MNHNS, CDR2 SASEGT, per germline. This specimen comes from a study of cytomegalovirus exposure and HLA in healthy donors. General study points: Association with HLA alleles at 0.05 false discovery rate was found for around 17,000 TCR beta sequences in a later analysis. Several top significant clusters appeared, in a later analysis, to be linked to common viral pathogens.

A multiplex PCR was run with 60 Vbeta primers and 13 Jbeta primers. Profiled with immunoSEQ multiplex PCR; TCRdb holds only in-frame clones, not every one. The top ten clones hold roughly 20% of a sample with about 120,000 clones, 75% to 90% of them seen once. The source material was PBMCs. The gene calls are TRBV6-1 and TRBJ1-2, with 9 bases lining up with TRBD1. The sequence was collected from a man younger than 35 in good health and CMV-seropositive. The chain's CDR3 is CASSQGQGYGYTF. DNA for the CDR3: TGTGCCAGCAGTCAGGGACAGGGTTATGGCTACACCTTC.